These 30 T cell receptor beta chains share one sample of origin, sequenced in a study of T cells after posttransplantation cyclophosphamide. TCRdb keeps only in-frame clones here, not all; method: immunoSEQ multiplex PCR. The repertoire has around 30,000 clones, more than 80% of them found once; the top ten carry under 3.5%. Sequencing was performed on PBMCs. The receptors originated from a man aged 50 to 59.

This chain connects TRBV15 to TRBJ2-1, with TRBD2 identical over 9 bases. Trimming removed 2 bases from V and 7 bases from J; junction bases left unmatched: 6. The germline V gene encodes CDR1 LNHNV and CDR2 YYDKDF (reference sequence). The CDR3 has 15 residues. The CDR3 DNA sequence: TGTGCCACCAGCAGATTTCTAGCGGGACTTAATGAGCAGTTCTTC. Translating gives CATSRFLAGLNEQFF.

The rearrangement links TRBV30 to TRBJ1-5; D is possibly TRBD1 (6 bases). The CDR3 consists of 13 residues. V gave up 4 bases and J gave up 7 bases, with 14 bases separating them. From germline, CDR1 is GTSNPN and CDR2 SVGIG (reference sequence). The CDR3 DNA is TGTGCCTGGAACCAGGGGTCGGGACAGCCCCAGCATTTT. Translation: CAWNQGSGQPQHF.

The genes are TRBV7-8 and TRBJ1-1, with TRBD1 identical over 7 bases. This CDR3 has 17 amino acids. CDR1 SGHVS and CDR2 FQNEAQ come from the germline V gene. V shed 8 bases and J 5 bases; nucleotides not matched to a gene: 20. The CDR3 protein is CASCYSYFETGPTEAFF. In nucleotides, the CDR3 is TGTGCCAGCTGTTACAGTTATTTCGAGACAGGGCCGACTGAAGCTTTCTTT.

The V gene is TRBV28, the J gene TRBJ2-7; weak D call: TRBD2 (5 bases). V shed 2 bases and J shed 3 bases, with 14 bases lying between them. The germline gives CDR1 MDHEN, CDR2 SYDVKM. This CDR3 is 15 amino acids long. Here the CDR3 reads CASSLAGTRGYEQYF. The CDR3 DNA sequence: TGTGCCAGCAGTTTAGCGGGTACCCGCGGCTACGAGCAGTACTTC. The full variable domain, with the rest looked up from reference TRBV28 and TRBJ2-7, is DVKVTQSSRYLVKRTGEKVFLECVQDMDHENMFWYRQDPGLGLRLIYFSYDVKMKEKGDIPEGYSVSREKKERFSLILESASTNQTSMYLCASSLAGTRGYEQYFGPGTRLTVT.

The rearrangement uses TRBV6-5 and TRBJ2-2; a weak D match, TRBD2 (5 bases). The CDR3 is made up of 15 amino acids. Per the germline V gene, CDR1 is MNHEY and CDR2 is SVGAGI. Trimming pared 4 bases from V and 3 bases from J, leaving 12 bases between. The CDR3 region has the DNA TGTGCCAGCAGTTCGGCAGGCGGGTACACCGGGGAGCTGTTTTTT. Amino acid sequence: CASSSAGGYTGELFF.

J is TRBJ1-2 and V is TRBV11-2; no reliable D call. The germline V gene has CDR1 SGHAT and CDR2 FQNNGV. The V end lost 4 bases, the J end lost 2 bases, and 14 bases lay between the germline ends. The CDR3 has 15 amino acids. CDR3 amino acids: CASSSRLGRNYGYTF. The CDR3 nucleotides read TGTGCCAGCAGCTCGAGACTAGGGAGGAACTATGGCTACACCTTC.

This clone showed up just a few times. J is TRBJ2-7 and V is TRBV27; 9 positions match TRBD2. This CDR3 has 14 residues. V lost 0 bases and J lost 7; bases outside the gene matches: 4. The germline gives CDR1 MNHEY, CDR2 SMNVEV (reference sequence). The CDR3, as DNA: TGTGCCAGCAGTTTATCTTGGCTAGCGGGGGAGCAGTACTTC. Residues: CASSLSWLAGEQYF.

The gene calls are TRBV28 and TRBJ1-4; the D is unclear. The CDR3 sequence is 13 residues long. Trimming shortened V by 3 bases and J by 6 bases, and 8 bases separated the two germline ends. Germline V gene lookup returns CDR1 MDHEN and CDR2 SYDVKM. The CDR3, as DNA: TGTGCCAGCAGTTTGCGAGTCTATGAAAAACTGTTTTTT. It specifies CASSLRVYEKLFF.

The CDR3 protein is CAAPFPQGVREQYF. The CDR3 bases are TGTGCCGCCCCATTCCCCCAGGGGGTTCGGGAGCAGTACTTC. The chain carries TRBV27 and TRBJ2-7; 7 nucleotides align to TRBD1. CDR3 length equals 14 residues. The ends lost 11 bases at V and 7 bases at J; junction bases unmatched: 17. Germline V gene sequence: CDR1 MNHEY, CDR2 SMNVEV (reference sequence).

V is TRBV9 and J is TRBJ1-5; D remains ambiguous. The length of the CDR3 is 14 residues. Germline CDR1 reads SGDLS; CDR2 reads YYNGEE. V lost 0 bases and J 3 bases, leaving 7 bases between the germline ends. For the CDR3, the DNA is TGTGCCAGCAGCGTAGGTAGTTACAATCAGCCCCAGCATTTT. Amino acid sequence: CASSVGSYNQPQHF. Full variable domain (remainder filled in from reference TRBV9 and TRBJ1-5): DSGVTQTPKHLITATGQRVTLRCSPRSGDLSVYWYQQSLDQGLQFLIQYYNGEERAKGNILERFSAQQFPDLHSELNLSSLELGDSALYFCASSVGSYNQPQHFGDGTRLSIL.

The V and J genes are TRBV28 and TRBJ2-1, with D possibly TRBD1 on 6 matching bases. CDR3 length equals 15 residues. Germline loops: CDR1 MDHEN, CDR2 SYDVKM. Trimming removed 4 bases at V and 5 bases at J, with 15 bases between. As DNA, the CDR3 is TGTGCCAGCAGTTCGTCCCTTAGGGGGAACAATGAGCAGTTCTTC. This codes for CASSSSLRGNNEQFF.

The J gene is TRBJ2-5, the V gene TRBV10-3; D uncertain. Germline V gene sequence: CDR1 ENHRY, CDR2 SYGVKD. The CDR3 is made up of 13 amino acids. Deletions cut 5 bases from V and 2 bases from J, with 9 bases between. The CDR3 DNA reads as TGTGCCATCAGTAAGCCTGAACAAGAGACCCAGTACTTC. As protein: CAISKPEQETQYF.

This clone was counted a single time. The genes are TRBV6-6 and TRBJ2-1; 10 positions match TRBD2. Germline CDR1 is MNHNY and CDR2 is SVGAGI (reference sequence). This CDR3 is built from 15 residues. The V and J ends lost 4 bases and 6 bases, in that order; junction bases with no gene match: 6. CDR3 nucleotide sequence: TGTGCCAGCAGTTCACTAGCGGGGACTGTCAATGAGCAGTTCTTC. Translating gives CASSSLAGTVNEQFF.

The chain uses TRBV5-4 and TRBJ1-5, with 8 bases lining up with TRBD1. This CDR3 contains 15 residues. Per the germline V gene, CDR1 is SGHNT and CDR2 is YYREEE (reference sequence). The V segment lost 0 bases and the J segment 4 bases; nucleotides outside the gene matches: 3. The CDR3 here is CASSLDRGANQPQHF. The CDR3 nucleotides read TGTGCCAGCAGCTTGGACAGGGGGGCTAATCAGCCCCAGCATTTT.

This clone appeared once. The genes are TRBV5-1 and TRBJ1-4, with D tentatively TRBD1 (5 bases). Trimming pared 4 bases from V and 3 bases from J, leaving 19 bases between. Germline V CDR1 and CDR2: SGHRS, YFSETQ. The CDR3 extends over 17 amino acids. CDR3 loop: CASSRSLSGIPNEKLFF. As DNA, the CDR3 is TGCGCCAGCAGCCGATCCCTATCAGGGATACCTAATGAAAAACTGTTTTTT.

CDR3 coding DNA: TGTGCCTGGAGTACCTCCACCGGGACAGGGTTGGGTCTGCCCCAGCATTTT. Its translation is CAWSTSTGTGLGLPQHF. The V and J genes are TRBV30 and TRBJ1-5, with TRBD1 matching over 9 bases. V lost 2 bases, J lost 9 bases, and 17 bases stayed unmatched. CDR3 length equals 17 residues. Germline CDR1 GTSNPN, CDR2 SVGIG (reference sequence).

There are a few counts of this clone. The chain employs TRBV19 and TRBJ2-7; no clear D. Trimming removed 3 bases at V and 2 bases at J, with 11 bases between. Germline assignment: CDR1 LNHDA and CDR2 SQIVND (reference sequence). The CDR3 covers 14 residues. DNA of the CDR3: TGTGCCAGTAGTATCTCCCCAGAGGCCTACGAGCAGTACTTC. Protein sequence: CASSISPEAYEQYF.

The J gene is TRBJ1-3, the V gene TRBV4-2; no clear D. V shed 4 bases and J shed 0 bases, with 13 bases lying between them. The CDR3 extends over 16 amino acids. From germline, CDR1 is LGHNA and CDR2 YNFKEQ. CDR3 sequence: CASSPNSRASGNTIYF. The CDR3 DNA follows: TGTGCCAGCAGCCCGAATTCGCGGGCCTCTGGAAACACCATATATTTT.

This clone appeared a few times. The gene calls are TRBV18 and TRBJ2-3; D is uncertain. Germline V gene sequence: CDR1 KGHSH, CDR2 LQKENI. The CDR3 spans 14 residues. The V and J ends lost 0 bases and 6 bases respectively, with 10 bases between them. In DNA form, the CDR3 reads TGTGCCAGCTCACCACCGCGGTCAGATGATACGCAGTATTTT. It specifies CASSPPRSDDTQYF.

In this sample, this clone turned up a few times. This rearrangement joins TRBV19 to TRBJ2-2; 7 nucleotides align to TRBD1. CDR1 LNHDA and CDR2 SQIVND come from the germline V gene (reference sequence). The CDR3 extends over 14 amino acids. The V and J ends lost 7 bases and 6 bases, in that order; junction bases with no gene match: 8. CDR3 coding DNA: TGTGCCAGTATCGCGGACAGGCTAGCCGGGGAGCTGTTTTTT. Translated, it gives CASIADRLAGELFF.

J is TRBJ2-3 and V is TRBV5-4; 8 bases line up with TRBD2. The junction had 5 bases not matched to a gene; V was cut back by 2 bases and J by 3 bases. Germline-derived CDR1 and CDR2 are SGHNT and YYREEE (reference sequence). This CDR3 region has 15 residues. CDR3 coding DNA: TGTGCCAGCAGCTTCGGGGGACTAGTTACAGATACGCAGTATTTT. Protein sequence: CASSFGGLVTDTQYF.

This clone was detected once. CDR3 residues: CAISERTGSTYGYTF. For the CDR3, the DNA is TGTGCCATCAGTGAGAGGACAGGGTCCACCTATGGCTACACCTTC. The chain couples TRBV10-3 to TRBJ1-2; 8 positions match TRBD1. The CDR3 loop spans 15 amino acids. V shed 2 bases and J 4 bases; nucleotides not matched to a gene: 6. CDR1 and CDR2 (germline): ENHRY, SYGVKD.

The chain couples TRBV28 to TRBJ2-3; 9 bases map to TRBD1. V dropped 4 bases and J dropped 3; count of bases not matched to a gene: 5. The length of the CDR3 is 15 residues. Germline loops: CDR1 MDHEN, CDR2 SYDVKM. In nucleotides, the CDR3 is TGTGCCAGCAGTTCGGGACAGGGAATGACAGATACGCAGTATTTT. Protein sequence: CASSSGQGMTDTQYF.

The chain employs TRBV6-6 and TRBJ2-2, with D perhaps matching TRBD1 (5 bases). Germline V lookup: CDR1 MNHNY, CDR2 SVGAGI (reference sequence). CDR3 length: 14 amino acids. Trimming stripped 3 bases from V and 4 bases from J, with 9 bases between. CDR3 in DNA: TGTGCCAGCAGTTATGGGGCGATCACCGGGGAGCTGTTTTTT. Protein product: CASSYGAITGELFF.

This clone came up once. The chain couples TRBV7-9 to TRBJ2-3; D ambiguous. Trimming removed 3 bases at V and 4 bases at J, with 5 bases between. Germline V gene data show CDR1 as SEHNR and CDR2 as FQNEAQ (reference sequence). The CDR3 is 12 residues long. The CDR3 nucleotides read TGTGCCAGCAGCTTCTCCGCAGATACGCAGTATTTT. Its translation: CASSFSADTQYF.

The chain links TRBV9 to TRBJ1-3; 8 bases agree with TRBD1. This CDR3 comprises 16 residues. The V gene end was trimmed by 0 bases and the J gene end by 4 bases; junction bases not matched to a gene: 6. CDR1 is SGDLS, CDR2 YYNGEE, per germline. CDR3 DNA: TGTGCCAGCAGCGTAGCCCCAGGGGGCAACGGAAACACCATATATTTT. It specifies CASSVAPGGNGNTIYF.

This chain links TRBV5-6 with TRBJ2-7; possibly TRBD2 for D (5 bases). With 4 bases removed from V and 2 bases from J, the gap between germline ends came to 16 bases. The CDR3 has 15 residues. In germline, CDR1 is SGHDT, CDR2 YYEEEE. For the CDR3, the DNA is TGTGCCAGCAGCCTTCCGCGGGTCTACCCCTACGAGCAGTACTTC. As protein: CASSLPRVYPYEQYF.

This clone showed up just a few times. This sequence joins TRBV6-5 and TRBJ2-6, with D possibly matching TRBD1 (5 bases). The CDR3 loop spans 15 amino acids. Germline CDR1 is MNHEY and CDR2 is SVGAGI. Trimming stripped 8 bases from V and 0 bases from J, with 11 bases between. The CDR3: CASAQDNSGANVLTF. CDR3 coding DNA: TGTGCCAGCGCACAGGACAACTCTGGGGCCAACGTCCTGACTTTC.

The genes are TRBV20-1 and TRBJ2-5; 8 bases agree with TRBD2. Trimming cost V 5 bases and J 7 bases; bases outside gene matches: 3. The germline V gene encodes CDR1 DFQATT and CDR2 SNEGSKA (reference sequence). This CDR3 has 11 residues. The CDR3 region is CSAGRGGTQYF. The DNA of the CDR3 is TGCAGTGCTGGTCGGGGGGGGACCCAGTACTTC.

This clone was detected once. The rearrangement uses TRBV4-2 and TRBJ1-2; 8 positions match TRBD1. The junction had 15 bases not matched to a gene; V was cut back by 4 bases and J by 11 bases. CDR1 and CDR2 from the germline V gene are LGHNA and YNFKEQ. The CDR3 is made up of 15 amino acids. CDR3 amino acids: CASSPLTGTGPNYTF. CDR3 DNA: TGTGCCAGCAGCCCTCTAACCGGGACAGGACCTAATTACACCTTC.